This TCR beta chain was sequenced during a study of blood T cells in healthy people across ages (dated by TCRdb to 2014 to 2015). Background on the whole study: Template switching captured roughly one uniquely barcoded TCR beta cDNA molecule per two T cells in model experiments. Using deep sequencing normalized with unique cDNA molecular identifiers, the study measured how TCR beta repertoire diversity changes with age. Four age groups were formed from the donors: young (average around 15 years), middle-aged (less than 40), aged (around 62) and long-lived (about 80). To avoid experimental bias, donors of different ages were distributed randomly across sequencing lanes. Two additional independent replicas of 1 million unique cDNA reads from the same blood draw were analyzed for two donors (one aged 18 to 29 and one aged 80 or older). Points the paper makes about the study in general: As age increased, observed TCR beta diversity per million T cells dropped in a roughly linear way, and a significant reduction was already evident by age 40. Total diversity estimates from one million sequenced T cells were considered lower bounds and underestimates. Bulk unsorted PBMC profiling prevented conclusive comparison of naive and antigen-experienced compartments. The long-lived group showed more naive CD4+ T cells, fewer expanded clones and increased TCR diversity than the aged group, suggesting age selection. Observed TCR beta diversity correlated strongly with the percentage of naive T cells measured by flow cytometry. The CMV infection status of donors was not known, potentially confounding age-related changes in expanded clonotypes.

The donors were roughly 39 Caucasian individuals from Russia, aged roughly 6 to 100 years, who were systemically healthy. Roughly 10 milliliters of peripheral blood were drawn from each donor into EDTA-treated Vacutainer tubes. Ficoll-Paque density-gradient centrifugation was used to isolate PBMCs, with at least 6.5 million per sample. Total RNA was extracted from PBMCs with Trizol reagent, with at least 5.5 micrograms obtained per sample. Naive CD45RAhigh/CD27high T cell percentages were measured by flow cytometry on a PBMC aliquot from every donor. The receptor library was made with 5' RACE. Data came from an Illumina HiSeq 2500. A second PCR of roughly 6 to 12 cycles was run with a J-beta primer mix and a sample-barcoded 5' primer. Each TCR beta cDNA molecule received a unique molecular identifier from a template-switch 5' adaptor carrying 12 random nucleotides. Each sample yielded at least 2.5 million CDR3-containing paired-end reads. The Mint cDNA synthesis kit, primed by a TRBC-specific oligonucleotide, was used to synthesize first-strand cDNA from all RNA. Following uracil-DNA glycosylase treatment, all cDNA underwent a first 18-cycle PCR with the universal primers M1SS and BC2_uni_R. Turning to the authors' computational methods: For normalization, 1 million high-quality reads were randomly selected from each sample, with every read carrying a distinct molecular identifier. Instead of being binned into consensus sequences, reads with shared molecular identifiers were discarded. CDR3 identification, clonotype clustering and error correction used MiTCR with a Q25 quality threshold and the strictest error-elimination algorithm. A nonparametric unseen species model with Euler transformation was used to estimate a lower bound on total TCR beta diversity. TCRdb's own reprocessing of the public reads used fastp at Q25 and MiXCR and kept productive beta chains. Each entry merges the rows of one CDR3 protein and shows their most common DNA and genes. TCRdb, not the original authors, processed these V and J calls. For this sample there are approximately 360,000 distinct CDR3 sequences; about half appear just once. The ten largest account for under 65% of the sample.

Between the V and J ends, shortened by 5 bases and 3 bases respectively, the junction contains 13 bases. From cysteine to phenylalanine, the CDR3 is 15 amino acids long. Just CDR3 DNA is preserved here, 45 bases in frame from base 1. Per the germline V gene, SNHLY is the CDR1 and FYNNEI is the CDR2. Note on this clonotype: It has no known antigen specificity. Base quality data are lacking; no much larger clone is found one base away.

Sample: blood. The sequence joins TRBV2 to TRBJ1-4, with a tentative D gene TRBD1 over 6 matching bases. This sequence originates from a man aged 60-69 years in good health. The DNA sequence is as follows: TGTGCCAGCAGTCCTTGGACAGCAGCTAATGAAAAACTGTTTTTT. Translation gives CASSPWTAANEKLFF.